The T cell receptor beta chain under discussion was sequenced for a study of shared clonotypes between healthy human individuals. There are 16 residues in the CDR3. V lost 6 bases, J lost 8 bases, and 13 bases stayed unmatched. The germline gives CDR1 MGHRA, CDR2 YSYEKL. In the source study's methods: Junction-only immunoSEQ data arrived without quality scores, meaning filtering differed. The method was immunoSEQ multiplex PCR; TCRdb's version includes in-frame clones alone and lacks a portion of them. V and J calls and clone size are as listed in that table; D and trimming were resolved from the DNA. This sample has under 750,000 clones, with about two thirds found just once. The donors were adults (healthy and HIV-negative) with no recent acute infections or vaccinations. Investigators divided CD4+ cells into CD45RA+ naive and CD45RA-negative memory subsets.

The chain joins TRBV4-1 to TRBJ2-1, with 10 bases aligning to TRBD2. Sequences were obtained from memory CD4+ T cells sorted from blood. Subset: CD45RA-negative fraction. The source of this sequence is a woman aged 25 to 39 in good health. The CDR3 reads CASRPWTSGGRDEQFF. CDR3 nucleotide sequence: TGCGCCAGCAGACCGTGGACTAGCGGTGGGCGTGATGAGCAGTTCTTC.